A single sample is the source of the 6 T cell receptor beta chains below, sequenced in a study of cytomegalovirus exposure and HLA in healthy donors (dated by TCRdb to 2016 to 2017). Libraries came from the immunoSEQ multiplex PCR assay. The multiplex PCR relied on a mix of 60 forward primers for TCR Vbeta segments and 13 reverse primers for TCR Jbeta segments. TCRdb stores this immuneACCESS table with in-frame sequences only. Part of the clones is absent; in the studies checked, under half of the shortfall reflects unresolved V genes, and no reason is known for the rest. The sample table shows under 200,000 clones, and more than 70% are seen once. The ten largest clonotypes hold around 6.6% of the sample. The material sequenced was PBMCs. The receptors originated from a male donor in good health and CMV-seropositive.

The chain links TRBV27 to TRBJ1-1; D not certain. The CDR3 extends over 15 amino acids. CDR1 MNHEY and CDR2 SMNVEV come from the germline V gene (reference sequence). V lost 5 bases, J lost 0 bases, and 13 bases lay in between. CDR3 sequence: CASSIYRDLNTEAFF. The CDR3 bases are TGTGCCAGCAGTATATACAGAGATTTGAACACTGAAGCTTTCTTT.

The chain has TRBV28 and TRBJ2-1; D is uncertain. This CDR3 is 16 amino acids long. V lost 5 bases, J lost 4 bases, and 18 bases lay in between. Germline V gives CDR1 MDHEN, CDR2 SYDVKM. The CDR3 loop is CASSTRGHGPYNEQFF. Here the CDR3 DNA reads TGTGCCAGCAGTACGCGCGGTCACGGCCCTTACAATGAGCAGTTCTTC.

The V and J genes are TRBV7-9 and TRBJ2-5, with D unclear. The DNA matches TRBJ2-7 better at its end, which makes the J call doubtful. The CDR3 extends over 15 amino acids. CDR1 and CDR2 from the germline V gene are SEHNR and FQNEAQ (reference sequence). CDR3 nucleotide sequence: TGTGCCAGCAGCTTAGCGCGGAGTGTCTCCTACGAGCAGTACTTC. It yields the protein CASSLARSVSYEQYF.

The chain recombines TRBV14 with TRBJ2-3; 9 bases align to TRBD2. The CDR3 totals 16 residues. The junction had 6 bases not matched to a gene; V was cut back by 1 base and J by 4 bases. The germline V gene encodes CDR1 SGHDN and CDR2 FVKESK. CDR3 loop: CASSQGSLAGADTQYF. CDR3 bases: TGTGCCAGCAGCCAAGGGAGTTTAGCGGGAGCAGATACGCAGTATTTT.

V usage is TRBV4-2 and J usage is TRBJ2-7, with a tentative D call TRBD1 (6 bases). Germline lookup yields CDR1 LGHNA and CDR2 YNFKEQ. The CDR3 consists of 15 residues. V gave up 1 base and J gave up 2 bases, with 12 bases separating them. CDR3 nucleotide sequence: TGTGCCAGCAGCCAAGTTGCAGGGGTTACCTACGAGCAGTACTTC. Its protein product is CASSQVAGVTYEQYF.

The chain has TRBV15 and TRBJ1-1, with D perhaps matching TRBD1 (5 bases). The CDR3 runs to 16 residues. Trimming removed 5 bases from V and 5 bases from J, with 21 bases in between. In germline, CDR1 is LNHNV, CDR2 YYDKDF (reference sequence). The CDR3 nucleotides are TGTGCCACCAGCTCAATTAACTTCAGGGAAGAAACTGAAGCTTTCTTT. Its protein product is CATSSINFREETEAFF.